This TCR beta chain came from a study of CXCR3-negative and CXCR3-positive naive CD8 T cells. Across the whole study: About 135 million TRB reads in total, about 1.5 +/- 0.3 million per library.

Remarks on this clonotype: The antigen remains undetermined.

General study findings and limits: Naive CXCR3-negative cells resembled naive CXCR3-positive cells in TRBV-TRBJ usage; memory cells differed. For the naive subsets, surface CD5 was similar, and TCR strength was inferred from TRB CDR3 properties.

The length of the CDR3 is 11 residues. Germline CDR1 SQVTM, CDR2 ANQGSEA. cDNA libraries for TRB were generated by 5' RACE incorporating UMI labels. TCRdb re-called the 5' RACE reads; one entry per CDR3 protein, DNA not given. This table holds 100,000 to 150,000 distinct CDR3 sequences. Cells classed as naive CD8+ T cells were CD45RO-CCR7+CD27+CD95-. This clonotype was sampled from a human donor in good health. Some clones in this sample may be carry-over from other donors' samples. The sample consisted of naive CXCR3- CD8+ T cells from blood. Noted subset: CD45RO-CCR7+CD27+CD95- naive CD8+ T cells lacking CXCR3 (TNR3-). This rearrangement joins TRBV29-1 to TRBJ2-3. The CDR3 reads CSANDLDTQYF.